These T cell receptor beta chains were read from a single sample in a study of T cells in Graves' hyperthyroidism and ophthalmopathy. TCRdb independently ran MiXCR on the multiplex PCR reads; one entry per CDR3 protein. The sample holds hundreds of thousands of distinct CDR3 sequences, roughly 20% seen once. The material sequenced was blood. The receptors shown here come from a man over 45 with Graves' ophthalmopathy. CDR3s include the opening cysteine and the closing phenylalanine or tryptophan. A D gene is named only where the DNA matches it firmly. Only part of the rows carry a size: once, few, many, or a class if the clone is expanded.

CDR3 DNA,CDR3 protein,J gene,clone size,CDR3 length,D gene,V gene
TGCAGTGCTAGCCCTCCTAGCGGGAGACACTACGAGCAGTACTTC,CSASPPSGRHYEQYF,TRBJ2-7,many,15,TRBD2,TRBV20-1
TGTGCCAGCAGTTATTCCCGGGACAGGGGGAACAATGAGCAGTTCTTC,CASSYSRDRGNNEQFF,TRBJ2-1,NA,16,TRBD1,TRBV6-1
TGTGCCAGCAGCCAAGCAGGGGGCGGAAATAATGAAAAACTGTTTTTT,CASSQAGGGNNEKLFF,TRBJ1-4,many,16,TRBD1,TRBV3-1
TGTGCCAGCAGCCAAGATATAGGTGAGCAGTACTTC,CASSQDIGEQYF,TRBJ2-7,many,12,NA,TRBV3-1
TGTGCCAGCAGCTTATATGCCCCCGGGAATACGCAGTATTTT,CASSLYAPGNTQYF,TRBJ2-3,many,14,NA,TRBV7-3
TGCGCCAGCAGCCAAGATGAGTTTGTTAACGGCTACACCTTC,CASSQDEFVNGYTF,TRBJ1-2,NA,14,NA,TRBV4-1
TGCGCCAGCAGCCAACCCCTCGGGAGCCCCTCGTACCAAGAGACCCAGTACTTC,CASSQPLGSPSYQETQYF,TRBJ2-5,few,18,NA,TRBV4-1
TGTGCCAGCAGCTTAGTGGGGTCCTATGGCTACACCTTC,CASSLVGSYGYTF,TRBJ1-2,many,13,NA,TRBV11-2
TGCAGTGCCAGACTAGCGGGAAGCACAGATACGCAGTATTTT,CSARLAGSTDTQYF,TRBJ2-3,many,14,TRBD2,TRBV20-1
TGTGCCAGCTTAGACTGGGGCAATCAGCCCCAGCATTTT,CASLDWGNQPQHF,TRBJ1-5,NA,13,NA,TRBV6-1
TGTGCCAGCAGGGGCTCCAACACAGATACGCAGTATTTT,CASRGSNTDTQYF,TRBJ2-3,many,13,NA,TRBV2
TGCGCCAGCAGCTTGAGTACACCACGGGAGACCCAGTACTTC,CASSLSTPRETQYF,TRBJ2-5,few,14,NA,TRBV5-1
TGTGCCAGCACTAGGACATGGGAACAGTACTTC,CASTRTWEQYF,TRBJ2-7,many,11,NA,TRBV2
TGTGCCAGCAGTTGGGGGCCTACAACCGGAGGGCAGTACTTC,CASSWGPTTGGQYF,TRBJ2-7,NA,14,NA,TRBV6-9
TGTGCCAGCTCAGACAGGGGAGAGCTGTTTTTT,CASSDRGELFF,TRBJ2-2,many,11,TRBD1,TRBV18
TGCGCCAGCACCGTGACCGGTAACACCGGGGAGCTGTTTTTT,CASTVTGNTGELFF,TRBJ2-2,few,14,NA,TRBV10-2
TGTGCCTGGAGAACGGGGATGTCCTACAATGAGCAGTTCTTC,CAWRTGMSYNEQFF,TRBJ2-1,many,14,NA,TRBV30
TGTGCCAGCAGTTTAGTAGCGGGCACAGATACGCAGTATTTT,CASSLVAGTDTQYF,TRBJ2-3,NA,14,NA,TRBV27
TGTGCCAGCAGTGACTCCCCGGGCTCCTACAATGAGCAGTTCTTC,CASSDSPGSYNEQFF,TRBJ2-1,NA,15,NA,TRBV6-4
TGTGCCAGCAGTACCCGCCCTCCGGGGACAGGACCCTGGGAGCAGTACTTC,CASSTRPPGTGPWEQYF,TRBJ2-7,many,17,TRBD1,TRBV27
TGTGCCAGCAGTGAAGCCTCGACACGGCCGAATCAGCCCCAGCATTTT,CASSEASTRPNQPQHF,TRBJ1-5,many,16,NA,TRBV6-1
TGTGCCAGCAGTAATCTAGCGGGGGTCTCCTACAATGAGCAGTTCTTC,CASSNLAGVSYNEQFF,TRBJ2-1,few,16,TRBD2,TRBV7-8
TGCAGCTCTCAATCGGGAGGGCCTTTGTCTTATACGCAGTATTTT,CSSQSGGPLSYTQYF,TRBJ2-3,NA,15,TRBD2,TRBV29-1
TGTGCCAGCAGTTACTCGAGCTCTCGGGATCAGCCCCAGCATTTT,CASSYSSSRDQPQHF,TRBJ1-5,NA,15,NA,TRBV6-5
TGCGCCAGCAGCTTGCGGGACAGAGAGACCCAGTACTTC,CASSLRDRETQYF,TRBJ2-5,NA,13,TRBD1,TRBV5-1
TGTGCCAGCAGCCAAGATGCACTAGTGGGCTTCGCGAACACCGGGGAGCTGTTTTTT,CASSQDALVGFANTGELFF,TRBJ2-2,NA,19,NA,TRBV14